This T cell receptor beta chain stems from a study of T cells in Graves' hyperthyroidism and ophthalmopathy (dated by TCRdb to between 2017 and 2020). For the study in its entirety: Peripheral blood samples were taken at the time of initial diagnosis, prior to any treatment. In addition, the study compared T-cell repertoires in thyroid tissue and in blood from roughly six Graves' hyperthyroidism patients. To identify TCR V-J signatures that set the groups apart, the researchers used a discovery cohort of 100 patients, made up of roughly 45 with Graves' ophthalmopathy and 57 with stable Graves' hyperthyroidism. An independent validation cohort of some 18 hyperthyroidism patients and some 15 patients who later progressed to ophthalmopathy tested prospective prediction of ophthalmopathy. According to the paper, TCR Vbeta CDR3 sequencing was carried out on approximately 140 peripheral blood samples, which came from around 43 ophthalmopathy, some 73 hyperthyroidism and around 17 progressor patients. The 100 discovery patients were divided at random into training and test sets in a 7:3 ratio. Once sampling was done, hyperthyroidism patients were given methimazole at a starting dose of 30 mg daily, whereas ophthalmopathy patients were given high-dose intravenous methylprednisolone. Study-wide findings and limitations: Most expanded thyroid clonotypes (frequency above 0.001) were also detected in blood, suggesting blood repertoires may reflect thyroid immune responses. During validation, the model predicted progression to ophthalmopathy a median of roughly six months ahead of onset, with more than 55% sensitivity and 72% to 85% specificity. No statistical method was used to fix the sample size in advance, and group allocation was not hidden from the investigators. A model built on a 13 V-J signature distinguished ophthalmopathy from stable hyperthyroidism, reaching 85% to 90% sensitivity and 81.08% specificity in cross-validation and 80%/75% in testing.

The TCR beta CDR3 regions were amplified from RNA transcripts. The first round of RT-PCR for the TCR CDR3 was performed with the HTBI primer set and the Qiagen OneStep RT-PCR kit. Libraries were constructed in a second round of multiplex PCR, after which size selection and purification were carried out. Paired-end sequencing of the libraries was performed with 100 bp reads on an Illumina HiSeq2000. In the original analysis: Raw data were processed with SOAPnuke, discarding reads with adapters, uncalled bases, mean Phred below 15, or no exact constant-primer or identifier match. COPE v1.2.5 was used to merge the high-quality paired reads, and each unique nucleotide sequence was defined as a clonotype. MiTCR v1.1 was used to align clonotypes to the IMGT TRBV, TRBD and TRBJ reference segments. Only V-J combinations with frequency above 0.0001, covering 99% to 99.2% of repertoires, were analysed. A TCS score was defined as the ratio between F50 (clonal expansion) and ExV (chaos), using BLOSUM62-based TCRdist between CDR3 peptides within each V-J. Welch's t-statistics and random forest reduced fewer than 600 V-J features to 10 to 15, which were used in a naive Bayes classifier (R e1071). TCRdb reanalyzed the raw reads on its own, using fastp at Q25 for trimming and MiXCR for clone calling, and kept in-frame beta chains. Rows matching on CDR3 protein sequence are summarized as one entry with the most common DNA and genes. In this record, the V and J calls reflect TCRdb's handling and not the investigators' own analysis. Counted in this sample were hundreds of thousands of distinct CDR3 sequences; approximately 14% of them appeared once. The ten largest clonotypes hold roughly 10% of the sample.

Reading from cysteine to phenylalanine, the CDR3 counts 15 amino acids. The retained sequence is limited to the CDR3, 45 bases, with the frame set at the first base. Ends trimmed: V by 6 bases, J by 1 base; bases unmatched to a gene: 7. Taken from the germline V gene, the CDR1 and CDR2 loops are SQVTM and ANQGSEA. A word on this clonotype: Its target antigen remains unknown. Base qualities are not at hand, and no much larger clone is one base apart.

Stable Graves' hyperthyroidism was defined as no progression to ophthalmopathy during 18 months of follow-up. Hyperthyroidism patients were aged 18 to 65 years and newly diagnosed, with disease duration of less than 2 months. Exclusion was applied to patients with uncontrolled infections, other autoimmune diseases, pregnancy or lactation. Diagnoses relied on clinical symptoms, serum thyroxine and TRAb, thyroid ultrasound and orbital computed tomography. Ficoll-Paque density gradient centrifugation was used to isolate PBMCs from 8 to 10 ml of fresh peripheral blood. Trizol reagent was used to extract total RNA, and RNA quality was then checked on an Agilent 2100 Bioanalyzer.

The source material was blood. The V and J segments used are TRBV29-1 and TRBJ1-4; 8 of the junction bases match TRBD1. The receptor comes from a woman aged 18-29 years with Graves' hyperthyroidism. CDR3 protein: CSVSGGAGTNEKLFF. The DNA is as follows: TGCAGCGTCTCAGGGGGCGCAGGAACTAATGAAAAACTGTTTTTT.